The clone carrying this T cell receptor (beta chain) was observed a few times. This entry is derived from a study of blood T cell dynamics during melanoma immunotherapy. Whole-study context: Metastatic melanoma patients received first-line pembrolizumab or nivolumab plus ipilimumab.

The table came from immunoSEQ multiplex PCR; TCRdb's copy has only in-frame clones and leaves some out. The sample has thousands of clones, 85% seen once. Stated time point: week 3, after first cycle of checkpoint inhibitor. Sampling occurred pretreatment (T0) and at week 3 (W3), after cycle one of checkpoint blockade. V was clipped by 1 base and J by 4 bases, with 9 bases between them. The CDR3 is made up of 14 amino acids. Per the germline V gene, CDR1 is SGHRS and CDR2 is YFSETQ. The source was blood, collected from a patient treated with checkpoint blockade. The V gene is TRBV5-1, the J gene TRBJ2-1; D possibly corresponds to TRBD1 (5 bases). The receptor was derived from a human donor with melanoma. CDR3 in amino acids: CASSLRAGYNEQFF. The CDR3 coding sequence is TGCGCCAGCAGCTTGAGGGCAGGGTACAATGAGCAGTTCTTC.